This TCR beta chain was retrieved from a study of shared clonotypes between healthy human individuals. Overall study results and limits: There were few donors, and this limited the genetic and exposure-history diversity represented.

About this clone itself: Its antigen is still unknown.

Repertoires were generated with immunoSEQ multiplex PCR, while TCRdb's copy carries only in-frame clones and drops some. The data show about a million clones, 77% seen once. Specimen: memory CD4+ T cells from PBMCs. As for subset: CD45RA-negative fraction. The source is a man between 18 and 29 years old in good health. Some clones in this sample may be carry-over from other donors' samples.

CDR3 DNA: TGTGCCAGCAGTTACGCCCGGGAATGGGAAAAACTGTTTTTT. It encodes CASSYAREWEKLFF. The V and J genes are TRBV6-5 and TRBJ1-4; D not certain. Per germline, CDR1 MNHEY and CDR2 SVGAGI. The CDR3 covers 14 residues. V was clipped by 2 bases and J by 8 bases, with 12 bases between them.